This record covers a single TCR beta chain. Compared with germline, one end of the junction differs, possibly owing to a read error. Assay used: immunoSEQ multiplex PCR; TCRdb lists only in-frame clones, some missing. Of hundreds of thousands of clones listed, approximately 86% were seen once; the top ten hold 1.5% to 2%. The data belong to a study of blood T cell repertoires in COVID-19. At the level of the study: Samples taken during acute and convalescent COVID-19 were collected in the United States, Italy and Spain.

Per germline, CDR1 SGHTA and CDR2 FQGNSA. The CDR3 consists of 18 residues. This rearrangement joins TRBV7-2 to TRBJ2-1; TRBD2 matches 11 bases. The sequenced sample was PBMCs or T cells enriched from blood (not recorded which). The clonotype originates from a woman aged 45 to 65 who had recovered from COVID-19. In DNA, the CDR3 is TGTGCCAGCAGCATAGCGTGGGTTAGCGGGAGGGGCTACAATGAGCAGTTCTTC. Translating gives CASSIAWVSGRGYNEQFF.